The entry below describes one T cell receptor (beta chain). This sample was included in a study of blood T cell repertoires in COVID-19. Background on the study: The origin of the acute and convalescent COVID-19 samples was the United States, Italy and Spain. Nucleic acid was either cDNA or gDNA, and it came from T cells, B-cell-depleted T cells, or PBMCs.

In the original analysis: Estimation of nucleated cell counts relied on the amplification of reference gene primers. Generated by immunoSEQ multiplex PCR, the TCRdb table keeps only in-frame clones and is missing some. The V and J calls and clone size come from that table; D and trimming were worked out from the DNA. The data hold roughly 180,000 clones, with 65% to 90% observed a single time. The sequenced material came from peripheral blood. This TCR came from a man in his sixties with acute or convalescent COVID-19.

The CDR3 is CASSSVHGAPNTGELFF. CDR3 DNA: TGTGCCAGCAGCTCGGTTCATGGGGCCCCGAACACCGGGGAGCTGTTTTTT. This chain joins TRBV5-8 and TRBJ2-2; maybe TRBD1 (5 bases). The CDR3 totals 17 residues. V was trimmed by 3 bases and J by 0 bases, leaving 15 bases between them. The V gene's germline CDR1 is SGHTS and CDR2 YDEGEE.